Presented here are 31 T cell receptor beta chains from one specimen sequenced in a study of blood T cells in healthy people across ages. Next came a second PCR, run for about 6 to 11 cycles, which used a sample-barcoded 5' primer along with a J-beta primer mix. TCRdb fed the 5' RACE reads into MiXCR, producing one record per CDR3 protein. The sample lists about 1.1 million distinct CDR3 sequences; more than 30% were seen once. The sequencing sample was made of blood. The receptors were gathered from a man aged 18 to 30 in good health.

The chain is built from TRBV18 and TRBJ1-1; 9 nucleotides line up with TRBD1. V lost 9 bases, J lost 6 bases, and 11 bases stayed unmatched. CDR1 is KGHSH and CDR2 is LQKENI in the germline V gene. The CDR3 has 14 residues. CDR3 nucleotide sequence: TGTGCCAGTACCGAGGGACAGGGCTCCCCTGAAGCTTTCTTT. Its protein product is CASTEGQGSPEAFF.

This clonotype has just a few counts. The chain recombines TRBV6-5 with TRBJ2-7; 11 bases are a match to TRBD2. Germline V lookup: CDR1 MNHEY, CDR2 SVGAGI. The CDR3 covers 14 residues. J was trimmed by 3 bases and V by 2 bases; bases with no gene match: 0. The CDR3 coding sequence is TGTGCCAGCAGTTACGGGACTAGCGGCTACGAGCAGTACTTC. It specifies CASSYGTSGYEQYF.

V gene TRBV7-2 combines with J gene TRBJ2-1; D not resolved. The J call may be incorrect, as the DNA end agrees better with TRBJ2-7. Germline-derived CDR1 and CDR2 are SGHTA and FQGNSA. CDR3 length: 16 amino acids. Here the CDR3 DNA reads TGTGCCAGCAGCTTATCTTGGGGTTTCTCCTACAATGAGCAGTACTTC. Its translation is CASSLSWGFSYNEQYF.

This chain joins TRBV2 and TRBJ2-1; 14 bases map to TRBD2. V lost 6 bases, J lost 0 bases, and 7 bases stayed unmatched. The CDR3 loop spans 18 amino acids. The V gene's germline CDR1 is SNHLY and CDR2 FYNNEI. The CDR3 DNA sequence: TGTGCCAGCAGGTACTTCGGGACTAGCGGGAGCTCCTACAATGAGCAGTTCTTC. Its protein product is CASRYFGTSGSSYNEQFF.

This clonotype was seen a handful of times. The V gene is TRBV20-1, the J gene TRBJ1-2; D is unclear. In germline, CDR1 is DFQATT, CDR2 SNEGSKA (reference sequence). Trimming took 5 bases from V and 8 from J, leaving 12 bases between them. The CDR3 has 11 amino acids. CDR3 loop: CSAWTGRGYTF. In nucleotides, the CDR3 is TGCAGTGCTTGGACGGGCAGGGGCTACACCTTC.

The rearrangement uses TRBV7-9 and TRBJ2-1; perhaps D is TRBD1 or TRBD2 (5 bases each). The CDR3 contains 15 residues. Trimming cost V 4 bases and J 8 bases, with 18 bases left between them. Germline-derived CDR1 and CDR2 are SEHNR and FQNEAQ (reference sequence). The chain's CDR3 is CASSYPRGKEDEQFF. CDR3 nucleotides: TGTGCCAGCAGCTACCCCCGGGGCAAAGAGGATGAGCAGTTCTTC.

This sequence joins TRBV12-3 or TRBV12-4 and TRBJ2-7; D not certain. With the DNA end fitting TRBJ2-5 better, the J assignment may be wrong. The CDR3 extends over 13 amino acids. For the CDR3, the DNA is TGTGCCAGCAGGCCTTTCGCGGCTGAGACCCAGTACTTC. Its translation is CASRPFAAETQYF.

J is TRBJ1-5 and V is TRBV28; TRBD1 aligns across 8 bases. CDR1 and CDR2 (germline): MDHEN, SYDVKM. The CDR3 is made up of 15 amino acids. J was trimmed by 6 bases and V by 6 bases; bases with no gene match: 10. The CDR3 nucleotides read TGTGCCAGCAGCTTACCAGGGGGCTTAGGTCAGCCCCAGCATTTT. It translates to CASSLPGGLGQPQHF.

This clonotype was counted a few times. This chain joins TRBV20-1 and TRBJ1-1; the match to TRBD1 covers 7 bases. V shed 3 bases, J shed 5 bases, and the junction held 12 bases outside the gene matches. This CDR3 spans 15 amino acids. Germline CDR1 is DFQATT and CDR2 is SNEGSKA (reference sequence). The CDR3 spells CSARIGRGPGTEAFF. CDR3 DNA sequence: TGCAGTGCTAGGATCGGGAGGGGGCCGGGGACTGAAGCTTTCTTT.

This clonotype was observed at least ten times. The V gene is TRBV6-1, the J gene TRBJ2-1, with D perhaps given as TRBD1 or TRBD2 (6 bases each). The CDR3 spans 14 residues. The germline V gene encodes CDR1 MNHNS and CDR2 SASEGT. Trimming left V 4 bases short and J 4 bases short, with 11 bases between. CDR3 in amino acids: CASSGGGTYNEQFF. Written as DNA, the CDR3 is TGTGCCAGCAGTGGAGGGGGGACTTACAATGAGCAGTTCTTC.

The genes are TRBV20-1 and TRBJ2-7; 9 bases line up with TRBD1. CDR1 DFQATT and CDR2 SNEGSKA come from the germline V gene (reference sequence). The CDR3 runs 11 residues. With V trimmed by 7 bases and J by 5 bases, 3 bases remained unmatched. CDR3 in DNA: TGCAGTGGGACAGGGGAACACGAGCAGTACTTC. Encoded protein: CSGTGEHEQYF.

About this clonotype: A clone one base away is much larger, so this may be a read error. The gene calls are TRBV20-1 and TRBJ2-5; 8 bases match TRBD2. Germline V gene sequence: CDR1 DFQATT, CDR2 SNEGSKA (reference sequence). The CDR3 covers 16 residues. With V trimmed by 5 bases and J by 11 bases, 22 bases remained unmatched. CDR3 protein: CSADHTSGGLNNEQYF. Here the CDR3 DNA reads TGCAGTGCTGACCACACCAGCGGGGGCCTAAACAATGAGCAGTACTTC.

This clonotype has at least ten counts. The chain carries TRBV11-2 and TRBJ2-5; D is uncertain. Germline V gene data show CDR1 as SGHAT and CDR2 as FQNNGV. Between the trimmed V and J ends, which lost 4 bases and 4 bases, there was a span of 7 bases. This CDR3 spans 12 amino acids. CDR3 loop: CASSSDVETQYF. Here the CDR3 DNA reads TGTGCCAGCAGCTCAGACGTAGAGACCCAGTACTTC.

Comments on this clonotype: This may be a read error, as it is one base from a much larger clone. The chain links TRBV6-2 or TRBV6-3 to TRBJ2-1, with D possibly called TRBD1 or TRBD2 (6 bases each). The CDR3 is 13 amino acids. CDR1 is MNHEY, CDR2 SVGEGT, per germline. V dropped 8 bases and J dropped 12 bases, with 20 bases sitting between them. The CDR3 is CASQPGGGYGQFF. In DNA, the CDR3 is TGTGCCAGCCAACCCGGAGGGGGGTATGGGCAGTTCTTC.

This chain uses TRBV20-1 with TRBJ1-5; D is unclear. V lost 1 base to trimming and J lost 0 bases, with 10 bases between them. Germline CDR1 and CDR2: DFQATT and SNEGSKA (reference sequence). The length of the CDR3 is 15 residues. CDR3 nucleotides: TGCAGTGCTAGAGTTACGGGATATAGCAATCAGCCCCAGCATTTT. This gives the protein CSARVTGYSNQPQHF.

On this clonotype: One end of the junction does not line up with germline, which may come from a read error. V is TRBV9 and J is TRBJ1-1, with D uncertain. Germline CDR1 is SGDLS and CDR2 is YYNGEE. The CDR3 is made up of 14 amino acids. The CDR3 DNA is TGTGCCAGCGGCGTAGCGCCAGCTCGTACTGAAGCTTTCTTT. As protein: CASGVAPARTEAFF.

In the case of this clonotype: One junction end disagrees with the germline gene, perhaps due to a read error. This chain links TRBV6-6 with TRBJ2-1; the match to TRBD2 covers 7 bases. Germline values: CDR1 MNHNY, CDR2 SVGAGI (reference sequence). The CDR3 consists of 13 residues. CDR3 residues: CASSGRDYHEQFF. For the CDR3, the DNA is TGTGCCAGCAGCGGAAGGGACTACCATGAGCAGTTCTTC.

This clonotype appeared a few times. V usage is TRBV3-1 and J usage is TRBJ1-5; the D is unclear. The CDR3 totals 16 residues. Germline assignment: CDR1 LGHDT and CDR2 YNNKEL (reference sequence). Trimming cost V 3 bases and J 1 base, with 13 bases left between them. Written as DNA, the CDR3 is TGTGCCAGCAGCCAGGCGGGTATCGGGAGCAATCAGCCCCAGCATTTT. This translates into CASSQAGIGSNQPQHF.

This clonotype was seen more than once but under ten times. DNA of the CDR3: TGCAGTGCCGGGACAGGGGACGAAAAACTGTTTTTT. Residues: CSAGTGDEKLFF. This chain links TRBV20-1 with TRBJ1-4; 10 nucleotides align to TRBD1. CDR1 is DFQATT, CDR2 SNEGSKA, per germline (reference sequence). The CDR3 covers 12 residues. V lost 6 bases and J lost 8; bases outside the gene matches: 3.

The chain employs TRBV25-1 and TRBJ2-1; 12 bases map to TRBD2. The DNA end is more similar to TRBJ2-7, so the J call may be wrong. The germline V gene encodes CDR1 MGHDK and CDR2 SYGVNS. The length of the CDR3 is 16 residues. Written as DNA, the CDR3 is TGTGCCAGCGCCAGGACTAGCGGGGCTTCCTACAATGAGCAGTACTTC. Its translation: CASARTSGASYNEQYF.

The V and J genes are TRBV7-2 and TRBJ2-3, with unresolved D. The CDR3 totals 13 residues. The V and J ends lost 4 bases and 6 bases respectively, with 11 bases between them. CDR1 is SGHTA, CDR2 FQGNSA, per germline. CDR3 residues: CASSSYFTDTQYF. CDR3 nucleotide sequence: TGTGCCAGCAGCTCGTACTTTACGGATACGCAGTATTTT. The full variable domain, completed using reference TRBV7-2 and TRBJ2-3, is GAGVSQSPSNKVTEKGKDVELRCDPISGHTALYWYRQSLGQGLEFLIYFQGNSAPDKSGLPSDRFSAERTGGSVSTLTIQRTQQEDSAVYLCASSSYFTDTQYFGPGTRLTVL.

This clonotype has just a few counts. The gene calls are TRBV5-1 and TRBJ2-7; the match to TRBD1 covers 8 bases. Looked up from germline, CDR1 is SGHRS and CDR2 is YFSETQ. The CDR3 is made up of 15 amino acids. With 4 bases clipped from V and 2 bases from J, the junction kept 8 bases outside the gene matches. This CDR3 is CASSLQGQGAYEQYF. The CDR3 nucleotides are TGCGCCAGCAGCCTACAAGGACAGGGAGCCTACGAGCAGTACTTC.

The V and J genes are TRBV18 and TRBJ2-1; D gene ambiguous. This CDR3 region has 12 residues. Germline V gene lookup returns CDR1 KGHSH and CDR2 LQKENI. Between the trimmed V and J ends, which lost 0 bases and 9 bases, there was a span of 6 bases. The CDR3 protein is CASSPPRIEQFF. In DNA form, the CDR3 reads TGTGCCAGCTCACCACCGAGGATTGAGCAGTTCTTC.

The sample holds a few counts of this clonotype. This sequence joins TRBV29-1 and TRBJ1-5, with D possibly matching TRBD1 (5 bases). The length of the CDR3 is 14 residues. Germline V gene data show CDR1 as SQVTM and CDR2 as ANQGSEA. V lost 4 bases, J lost 2 bases, and 12 bases lay in between. In DNA form, the CDR3 reads TGCAGCGTTGCGGCAGGGACGGGCAATCAGCCCCAGCATTTT. Translating gives CSVAAGTGNQPQHF. Based on the CDR3 plus reference TRBV29-1 and TRBJ1-5, the full variable domain is SAVISQKPSRDICQRGTSLTIQCQVDSQVTMMFWYRQQPGQSLTLIATANQGSEATYESGFVIDKFPISRPNLTFSTLTVSNMSPEDSSIYLCSVAAGTGNQPQHFGDGTRLSIL.

In DNA form, the CDR3 reads TGTGCCAGCAGCGATGACAGACGGATAACTGAAGCTTTCTTT. It codes for CASSDDRRITEAFF. V and J are TRBV6-5 and TRBJ1-1; possible D gene TRBD1, 5 bases. In germline, CDR1 is MNHEY, CDR2 SVGAGI. The CDR3 is 14 residues long. V lost 6 bases and J lost 5, with 16 bases in between.

In this sample, this clonotype turned up a few times. The V call is TRBV12-3 or TRBV12-4, the J call TRBJ2-3; 7 nucleotides agree with TRBD1. V lost 6 bases and J lost 4; bases outside the gene matches: 10. This CDR3 has 15 amino acids. The CDR3 nucleotides are TGTGCCAGCAGCCGAACAGGGGCGAGGGCAGATACGCAGTATTTT. Translated: CASSRTGARADTQYF.

Only one count was recorded for this clonotype. This chain links TRBV19 with TRBJ2-3; D is ambiguous. Per the germline V gene, CDR1 is LNHDA and CDR2 is SQIVND (reference sequence). The CDR3 is made up of 15 amino acids. V was pared by 0 bases and J by 2 bases, with 9 bases between. The DNA for the CDR3 is TGTGCCAGTAGTATAGACAGGATCTACACAGATACGCAGTATTTT. It yields the protein CASSIDRIYTDTQYF. Variable domain in full (rest from reference TRBV19 and TRBJ2-3): DGGITQSPKYLFRKEGQNVTLSCEQNLNHDAMYWYRQDPGQGLRLIYYSQIVNDFQKGDIAEGYSVSREKKESFPLTVTSAQKNPTAFYLCASSIDRIYTDTQYFGPGTRLTVL.

The V and J genes are TRBV4-3 and TRBJ2-3, with TRBD2 identical over 9 bases. The junction had 9 bases not matched to a gene; V was cut back by 2 bases and J by 3 bases. Germline V gives CDR1 LGHNA, CDR2 YSLEER. CDR3 length: 17 amino acids. CDR3: CASSQMPTSGTTDTQYF. The CDR3 DNA reads TGCGCCAGCAGCCAAATGCCGACTAGCGGTACAACAGATACGCAGTATTTT.

The genes are TRBV5-5 and TRBJ2-5; 7 bases are a match to TRBD1. This CDR3 comprises 17 residues. V was pared by 4 bases and J by 3 bases, with 15 bases of the junction left unmatched. Germline V CDR1 and CDR2: SGHKS, YYEKEE (reference sequence). CDR3 bases: TGTGCCAGCAGCCCTCGGCGACAGGGCATGGGTAAAGAGACCCAGTACTTC. It is translated as CASSPRRQGMGKETQYF.

V is TRBV27 and J is TRBJ2-1, with no clear D. Trimming shortened V by 4 bases and J by 9 bases, and 13 bases separated the two germline ends. CDR3 length: 13 residues. In germline, CDR1 is MNHEY, CDR2 SMNVEV (reference sequence). CDR3 bases: TGTGCCAGCAGTTGCGACTTGGAACGTGAGCAGTTCTTC. Its protein is CASSCDLEREQFF.

There are a few counts of this clonotype. This chain uses TRBV3-1 with TRBJ2-7; D gene unclear. From germline, CDR1 is LGHDT and CDR2 YNNKEL (reference sequence). The CDR3 extends over 14 amino acids. Trimming removed 0 bases at V and 6 bases at J, with 12 bases between. The CDR3 here is CASSQDQSGGEQYF. The CDR3, as DNA: TGTGCCAGCAGCCAAGATCAGTCTGGTGGCGAGCAGTACTTC.